These T cell receptor beta chains were read from a single sample in a study of T cell responses to AZD1222 COVID-19 vaccine. Clones were read by immunoSEQ multiplex PCR, and TCRdb kept only the in-frame ones, dropping some. The sample yields 140,000 to 150,000 clones, about nine tenths seen once. Sample: peripheral blood, taken 28 days after the second AZD1222 dose. The receptors derive from an adult who received the AZD1222 COVID-19 vaccine. CDR3s include the opening cysteine and the closing phenylalanine or tryptophan. D genes are given only for firm matches.

j_call,cdr3_length,d_call,v_call,cdr3_aa
TRBJ2-3,15,TRBD2,TRBV30,CAWSVSLAGADTQYF
TRBJ2-3,16,-,TRBV7-2,CASSRRGGISTDTQYF
TRBJ2-5,14,-,TRBV19,CASSIREGMETQYF
TRBJ1-5,14,-,TRBV6-6,CASKEGASNQPQHF
TRBJ2-2,12,-,TRBV12-3/TRBV12-4,CASSLVAGELFF
TRBJ2-3,15,-,TRBV12-1,CASSFLGLSADTQYF
TRBJ1-2,15,-,TRBV9,CASSGAGTPNYGYTF
TRBJ1-5,13,-,TRBV27,CASSAGPNQPQHF
TRBJ1-5,15,-,TRBV30,CAWSAADSFFQPQHF
TRBJ1-6,14,-,TRBV5-1,CASSPGTANSPLHF
TRBJ1-1,16,-,TRBV19,CASRRGEGRLSDEAFF
TRBJ1-6,15,-,TRBV10-3,CAISESAGGNSPLHF
TRBJ2-1,13,TRBD2,TRBV29-1,CSVPGLVYNEQFF
TRBJ1-5,15,-,TRBV6-2/TRBV6-3,CASSYGRATGQPQHF
TRBJ2-5,15,TRBD1,TRBV2,CASRMTGGFLETQYF
TRBJ2-3,15,TRBD2,TRBV7-2,CASSPGLGATDTQYF
TRBJ2-2,15,-,TRBV5-1,CASSLGTGQRGELFF
TRBJ2-7,14,-,TRBV11-2,CASSLFSSTYEQYF
TRBJ2-1,12,-,TRBV5-4,CASSLPYDEQFF
TRBJ1-2,14,TRBD1,TRBV27,CASSLGQGVYGYTF
TRBJ1-4,15,-,TRBV7-2,CASSLTGWTNEKLFF
TRBJ2-7,16,TRBD1,TRBV9,CASSVDPGQGAGEQYF
TRBJ1-2,17,-,TRBV7-2,CASSPDYPSDSHYGYTF
TRBJ1-2,15,TRBD1,TRBV19,CASSFGQAANYGYTF
TRBJ2-7,13,-,TRBV10-2,CASSAGPDYEQYF
TRBJ1-2,12,-,TRBV28,CASSLERGGYTF
TRBJ1-5,16,-,TRBV28,CASSSTLDSSNQPQHF
TRBJ1-5,11,-,TRBV28,CASSFLRAQHF
TRBJ1-2,18,TRBD1,TRBV4-2,CASSQPTRQDRANYGYTF
TRBJ2-1,16,TRBD2,TRBV14,CASSQKQAGGWIEQFF
TRBJ1-2,14,-,TRBV15,CATSRDLAPYGYTF
TRBJ2-7,15,TRBD2,TRBV27,CASRGTSGSPYEQYF
TRBJ1-4,14,TRBD1,TRBV11-2,CASSLQGVGEKLFF
TRBJ2-5,17,TRBD2,TRBV27,CASRRLAGVSAQETQYF
TRBJ1-6,12,TRBD1,TRBV30,CAQGGYNSPLHF
TRBJ1-2,14,-,TRBV19,CASSIEMNVGGYTF
TRBJ2-1,12,-,TRBV7-9,CVGEPRYNEQFF
TRBJ1-1,13,-,TRBV2,CASSTTLNTEAFF
TRBJ1-1,16,-,TRBV11-3,CASSPGWGEKNTEAFF
TRBJ1-1,14,-,TRBV7-8,CASSLAGHNTEAFF
TRBJ2-2,18,TRBD2,TRBV24-1,CATSGRGAGLANTGELFF
TRBJ1-3,15,-,TRBV2,CASRSTGGPGNTIYF
TRBJ1-5,16,-,TRBV19,CASSFSRTVLNQPQHF
TRBJ2-7,14,TRBD2,TRBV30,CAWSGGLGLSEQYF
TRBJ2-7,15,-,TRBV3-1/TRBV3-2,CASSQGQGGYYEQYF
TRBJ1-5,15,-,TRBV11-2,CASSLGQYSNQPQHF
TRBJ1-5,15,-,TRBV27,CASAPLTGSNQPQHF
TRBJ1-2,13,-,TRBV7-2,CASSLGGRGGYTF
TRBJ1-4,15,-,TRBV5-6,CASSLGGNANEKLFF
TRBJ1-1,13,-,TRBV6-5,CASSYSGGGEAFF
TRBJ1-1,17,-,TRBV13,CASSFFLSRGGNTEAFF
TRBJ1-2,13,-,TRBV6-1,CASSEGQNYGYTF
TRBJ2-7,18,TRBD1,TRBV10-3,CAISPRATGTANSYEQYF
TRBJ1-5,19,-,TRBV5-5,CASLVDPRGRYGGNQPQHF
TRBJ2-7,13,-,TRBV14,CASSLDSAYEQYF
TRBJ1-1,14,-,TRBV4-1,CASSQLSWDTEAFF
TRBJ1-6,15,TRBD1,TRBV7-3,CASSLSGQGNSPLHF
TRBJ2-1,17,-,TRBV19,CASSRTRGKSSYNEQFF
TRBJ1-2,15,TRBD1,TRBV7-9,CASTRQGAGVDGYTF